Sequencing of this TCR beta chain was carried out in a study of shared clonotypes between healthy human individuals. Some clones are missing from TCRdb's copy, which holds only in-frame ones; the method was immunoSEQ multiplex PCR. Here the sample spans about 380,000 clones, approximately 96% being singletons. The CDR3 totals 15 residues. Germline CDR1 and CDR2: MDHEN and SYDVKM. The junction had 4 bases not matched to a gene; V was cut back by 3 bases and J by 5 bases. The clonotype comes from a man aged 30 to 45 in good health. The chain uses TRBV28 and TRBJ1-4, with TRBD1 matching over 9 bases. Source material: memory CD8+ T cells sorted from blood. Specified subset: CD45RO+ cells pooled with CCR7-negative TemRA cells. The CDR3 DNA reads as TGTGCCAGCAGTTTCACAGGGGGCTTAAATGAAAAACTGTTTTTT. Its translation is CASSFTGGLNEKLFF. Full variable domain (outside the CDR3, taken from reference TRBV28 and TRBJ1-4): DVKVTQSSRYLVKRTGEKVFLECVQDMDHENMFWYRQDPGLGLRLIYFSYDVKMKEKGDIPEGYSVSREKKERFSLILESASTNQTSMYLCASSFTGGLNEKLFFGSGTQLSVL.